The 9 T cell receptor beta chains listed next were all sequenced from one sample in a study of siplizumab effects on memory and regulatory T cells. Libraries were prepared by immunoSEQ multiplex PCR; TCRdb keeps only in-frame clonotypes and omits some of them. This sample has approximately 50,000 clones, with 93% found just once. Sequencing was performed on CD8+ T cells sorted from blood. Receptors were obtained from a human donor in good health.

The rearrangement links TRBV6-1 to TRBJ1-1; D uncertain. The CDR3 length is 14 residues. The ends were cut back, 3 bases at V and 0 bases at J, with 8 bases in the middle. From germline, CDR1 is MNHNS and CDR2 SASEGT. For the CDR3, the DNA is TGTGCCAGCAGTGAGGACGGTGTGAACACTGAAGCTTTCTTT. Translation gives CASSEDGVNTEAFF.

The V and J genes are TRBV7-7 and TRBJ2-2; 8 bases match TRBD1. The CDR3 is 14 amino acids. Losses at the gene ends were 6 bases for V and 5 bases for J; bases not matched to a gene: 5. Per germline, CDR1 SSHAT and CDR2 FNYEAQ (reference sequence). CDR3 in DNA: TGTGCCAGCAGTACGAACAGGGGGACCGGGGAGCTGTTTTTT. Its translation: CASSTNRGTGELFF. Supplemented by reference TRBV7-7 and TRBJ2-2, the full variable domain reads GAGVSQSPRYKVTKRGQDVTLRCDPISSHATLYWYQQALGQGPEFLTYFNYEAQPDKSGLPSDRFSAERPEGSISTLTIQRTEQRDSAMYRCASSTNRGTGELFFGEGSRLTVL.

V is TRBV2 and J is TRBJ2-2; the D gene could be TRBD1 or TRBD2 (5 bases each). V lost 8 bases, J lost 4 bases, and 17 bases lay in between. The CDR3 is 15 amino acids. CDR1 and CDR2 from the germline V gene are SNHLY and FYNNEI. CDR3 DNA sequence: TGTGCCAGCCCAAAGGCCGGGACGCCCACCGGGGAGCTGTTTTTT. This codes for CASPKAGTPTGELFF.

J is TRBJ2-7 and V is TRBV7-9; D is unclear. The CDR3 is 13 amino acids. The ends were cut back, 3 bases at V and 3 bases at J, with 9 bases in the middle. Germline V gene lookup returns CDR1 SEHNR and CDR2 FQNEAQ (reference sequence). The CDR3 loop reads CASSFAEVYEQYF. Written as DNA, the CDR3 is TGTGCCAGCAGCTTCGCCGAGGTCTACGAGCAGTACTTC.

The chain employs TRBV11-2 and TRBJ2-2; no definite D call. Trimming cost V 2 bases and J 4 bases, with 5 bases left between them. CDR1 SGHAT and CDR2 FQNNGV come from the germline V gene. The CDR3 is 13 amino acids. The CDR3 spells CASSLSATGELFF. DNA for the CDR3: TGTGCCAGCAGCTTATCCGCCACCGGGGAGCTGTTTTTT.

V usage is TRBV9 and J usage is TRBJ1-2; D is possibly TRBD1 (5 bases). Germline values: CDR1 SGDLS, CDR2 YYNGEE. V shed 7 bases and J shed 8 bases, with 12 bases lying between them. This CDR3 has 11 amino acids. The CDR3 nucleotides are TGTGCCAGCGGAAAAGGGGACGGCTACACCTTC. It codes for CASGKGDGYTF. Using reference TRBV9 and TRBJ1-2 for the parts outside the CDR3, the full variable domain is DSGVTQTPKHLITATGQRVTLRCSPRSGDLSVYWYQQSLDQGLQFLIQYYNGEERAKGNILERFSAQQFPDLHSELNLSSLELGDSALYFCASGKGDGYTFGSGTRLTVV.

The J gene is TRBJ1-1, the V gene TRBV4-1, with D unclear. Per the germline V gene, CDR1 is MGHRA and CDR2 is YSYEKL. There are 13 residues in the CDR3. The V gene lost 5 bases and the J gene lost 1 base, with 8 bases spanning the gap. Here the CDR3 DNA reads TGCGCCAGCAGCGCGCGGAGGAACACTGAAGCTTTCTTT. Its translation: CASSARRNTEAFF.

This rearrangement joins TRBV7-9 to TRBJ2-5; 8 bases match TRBD1. The CDR3 runs 14 residues. V dropped 4 bases and J dropped 4; count of bases not matched to a gene: 5. Looked up from germline, CDR1 is SEHNR and CDR2 is FQNEAQ (reference sequence). This CDR3 is CASSSTRGRETQYF. The CDR3 DNA reads as TGTGCCAGCAGCTCGACCAGGGGGCGAGAGACCCAGTACTTC.

This clone was picked up one time. A junction end diverges from the germline sequence, so it may reflect a read error. The rearrangement joins TRBV4-1 to TRBJ2-7; 9 nucleotides agree with TRBD2. The CDR3 sequence is 14 residues long. Germline-derived CDR1 and CDR2 are MGHRA and YSYEKL. CDR3 sequence: CTSSQVAGDYEQYF. In nucleotides, the CDR3 is TGCACCAGCAGCCAAGTAGCGGGGGACTACGAGCAGTACTTC.